This T cell receptor (beta chain) was identified during a study of blood T cell repertoires in COVID-19. Study as a whole: In each case, the material was cDNA or gDNA derived from T cells, B-cell-depleted T cells, or PBMCs.

The CDR3 is made up of 16 amino acids. V dropped 0 bases and J dropped 11 bases, with 22 bases sitting between them. Germline loops: CDR1 LGHNA, CDR2 YSLEER. Method: immunoSEQ multiplex PCR; TCRdb's copy keeps in-frame clones and lacks some. This sample yields roughly 290,000 clones, of which around 87% are seen a single time; approximately 7.8% belongs to the top ten. Input material: peripheral blood. The chain is built from TRBV4-3 and TRBJ1-1; D ambiguous. This TCR derives from a woman aged 45-65 years who had recovered from COVID-19. In DNA, the CDR3 is TGCGCCAGCAGCCAAGAGTTGAGCAGGTTGACCCTTGAGGCTTTCTTT. It translates to CASSQELSRLTLEAFF.